The 14 T cell receptor beta chains in this list originate from one sample, sequenced in a study of lymphopenia after photon versus proton radiotherapy. Generated by immunoSEQ multiplex PCR, the TCRdb table keeps only in-frame clones and is missing some. The sample has some 70,000 clones, approximately 87% seen once; the top ten hold approximately 11%. The specimen was peripheral blood, collected from a patient treated with proton-based radiotherapy. These receptors all stem from an elderly man with esophageal cancer.

The CDR3 protein is CASRARLAGETQYF. In DNA form, the CDR3 reads TGTGCCAGCAGGGCAAGACTAGCGGGAGAGACCCAGTACTTC. The chain links TRBV2 to TRBJ2-5; 10 nucleotides line up with TRBD2. Germline V CDR1 and CDR2: SNHLY, FYNNEI. CDR3 length: 14 amino acids. The trim removed 6 bases at V and 4 bases at J, leaving 5 bases unmatched.

This rearrangement joins TRBV29-1 to TRBJ2-7; 7 bases fit TRBD2. The CDR3 contains 13 residues. CDR1 and CDR2 from the germline V gene are SQVTM and ANQGSEA. V dropped 4 bases and J dropped 12; count of bases not matched to a gene: 15. The CDR3 region has the DNA TGCAGCGTTGTCCCAGCGGGGTCGCCGGTACGGTACTTC. It yields the protein CSVVPAGSPVRYF.

The chain links TRBV7-2 to TRBJ2-1; 12 bases line up with TRBD2. CDR3 length equals 18 residues. CDR1 and CDR2 (germline): SGHTA, FQGNSA. Germline trimming cut 3 bases from V and 5 bases from J; bases unmatched to any gene: 11. The CDR3 spells CASSFPTSTSGRDNEQFF. The CDR3 DNA is TGTGCCAGCAGCTTCCCGACGTCGACTAGCGGGAGAGACAATGAGCAGTTCTTC.

The V and J genes are TRBV25-1 and TRBJ1-1; D unclear. There are 13 residues in the CDR3. Germline CDR1 MGHDK, CDR2 SYGVNS. V was shortened by 0 bases and J by 6 bases, with 8 bases between the two germline ends. The CDR3 DNA reads TGTGCCAGCAGTGAATATGGGCTCCCTGAAGCTTTCTTT. Its protein product is CASSEYGLPEAFF.

The sample holds a few counts of this clone. This chain joins TRBV4-2 and TRBJ2-5; D ambiguous. The CDR3 has 15 amino acids. With 1 base removed from V and 1 base from J, the gap between germline ends came to 10 bases. CDR1 is LGHNA, CDR2 YNFKEQ, per germline. The CDR3 sequence: CASSQAPSVQETQYF. The CDR3 DNA follows: TGTGCCAGCAGCCAAGCCCCCAGTGTCCAAGAGACCCAGTACTTC.

This clone was picked up a small number of times. The V call is TRBV18, the J call TRBJ2-7; 9 nucleotides line up with TRBD2. The CDR3 has 15 residues. The V and J ends lost 1 base and 5 bases, in that order; junction bases with no gene match: 6. Germline lookup yields CDR1 KGHSH and CDR2 LQKENI. The CDR3 nucleotides read TGTGCCAGCTCACCACTGGCGGGGGGGCCCCACGAGCAGTACTTC. This gives the protein CASSPLAGGPHEQYF.

This clone was seen just once. V gene TRBV30 combines with J gene TRBJ2-7, with a weak D call TRBD1 (6 bases). Germline lookup yields CDR1 GTSNPN and CDR2 SVGIG (reference sequence). The CDR3 runs to 13 residues. The germline V and J ends were trimmed by 1 base and 7 bases, with 14 bases remaining between them. CDR3 sequence: CAWSARDTTEQYF. As DNA, the CDR3 is TGTGCCTGGAGTGCCCGGGACACCACGGAGCAGTACTTC.

This clone was counted between two and nine times. This rearrangement joins TRBV7-2 to TRBJ2-5; 8 bases match TRBD1. Germline lookup yields CDR1 SGHTA and CDR2 FQGNSA. The trim removed 3 bases at V and 5 bases at J, leaving 8 bases unmatched. The CDR3 spans 15 residues. The CDR3 DNA reads as TGTGCCAGCAGCTTGCAGGGGGCGTTGGGGGAGACCCAGTACTTC. It codes for CASSLQGALGETQYF.

The V call is TRBV5-1, the J call TRBJ2-7; 10 nucleotides align to TRBD1. CDR3 length: 14 amino acids. From germline, CDR1 is SGHRS and CDR2 YFSETQ. J gave up 3 bases and V 4 bases, and 4 bases lay outside the gene matches. The CDR3 protein is CASSPDRGVYEQYF. The CDR3 DNA follows: TGCGCCAGCAGCCCGGACAGGGGGGTCTACGAGCAGTACTTC.

The gene calls are TRBV5-1 and TRBJ1-1, with 8 nucleotides matching TRBD1. The CDR3 consists of 13 residues. V shed 4 bases, J shed 3 bases, and the junction held 2 bases outside the gene matches. Germline V gene lookup returns CDR1 SGHRS and CDR2 YFSETQ. In DNA form, the CDR3 reads TGCGCCAGCAGCCTGGACAGGGACACTGAAGCTTTCTTT. Protein: CASSLDRDTEAFF.

The V call is TRBV7-9, the J call TRBJ1-1; the D gene is possibly TRBD1 (5 bases). The CDR3 runs 12 residues. V was trimmed by 1 base and J by 11 bases, leaving 11 bases between them. CDR1 and CDR2 (germline): SEHNR, FQNEAQ (reference sequence). The CDR3 sequence is CASSLGRGGAFF. CDR3 DNA: TGTGCCAGCAGCTTAGGAAGGGGAGGGGCTTTCTTT.

The chain couples TRBV19 to TRBJ2-3; 11 bases are a match to TRBD2. Trimming removed 5 bases from V and 6 bases from J; junction bases left unmatched: 7. The CDR3 consists of 15 residues. Germline CDR1 is LNHDA and CDR2 is SQIVND (reference sequence). CDR3 nucleotides: TGTGCCAGTAGTCTGGGGACTAGCGGTTTTGATACGCAGTATTTT. This sequence encodes CASSLGTSGFDTQYF. Full variable domain (missing parts from reference TRBV19 and TRBJ2-3): DGGITQSPKYLFRKEGQNVTLSCEQNLNHDAMYWYRQDPGQGLRLIYYSQIVNDFQKGDIAEGYSVSREKKESFPLTVTSAQKNPTAFYLCASSLGTSGFDTQYFGPGTRLTVL.

The chain uses TRBV5-6 and TRBJ1-3, with 9 bases that match TRBD1. Germline CDR1 is SGHDT and CDR2 is YYEEEE. The CDR3 totals 17 residues. The V gene end was trimmed by 4 bases and the J gene end by 5 bases; junction bases not matched to a gene: 13. The CDR3 region is CASSPGDRAKSRNTIYF. The CDR3 DNA is TGTGCCAGCAGCCCAGGGGACAGGGCGAAAAGCAGAAACACCATATATTTT.

The chain links TRBV6-5 to TRBJ2-1; D gene uncertain. The ends were cut back, 0 bases at V and 2 bases at J, with 8 bases in the middle. The CDR3 has 15 residues. Germline loops: CDR1 MNHEY, CDR2 SVGAGI. The CDR3 spells CASSYSSRTYNEQFF. The CDR3 region has the DNA TGTGCCAGCAGTTACTCGAGTAGAACCTACAATGAGCAGTTCTTC.